A single sample gave rise to the 27 T cell receptor beta chains below, sequenced in a study of CD8+CD57+ T cells in acquired aplastic anemia. The use of genomic DNA as template underpinned the TCR beta VDJ and CDR3 profiling. TCRdb redid the calling of the reads with MiXCR, one entry per CDR3 protein. The data contain about 180,000 distinct CDR3 sequences, approximately 45% of them singletons. Sequencing was carried out using sorted CD4+, CD8+, or CD8+CD57+ T cells (not recorded which) from PBMCs. Source of these receptors: a human donor in good health.

This clonotype was observed at least ten times. The chain combines TRBV2 with TRBJ2-5, with 7 bases that match TRBD1. The V and J ends lost 7 bases and 4 bases, in that order; junction bases with no gene match: 6. The CDR3 loop spans 13 amino acids. Germline assignment: CDR1 SNHLY and CDR2 FYNNEI. The CDR3 loop reads CASNQGVIETQYF. The CDR3 nucleotides are TGTGCCAGCAACCAGGGGGTGATAGAGACCCAGTACTTC.

This chain joins TRBV19 and TRBJ1-2, with D possibly matching TRBD1 (5 bases). CDR3 length equals 14 residues. V shed 3 bases and J shed 4 bases, with 12 bases lying between them. In germline, CDR1 is LNHDA, CDR2 SQIVND (reference sequence). The CDR3 DNA follows: TGTGCCAGTAGTATGGTGGGGGGGTTCTATGGCTACACCTTC. As protein: CASSMVGGFYGYTF.

This clonotype was seen at least ten times. The rearrangement joins TRBV4-1 to TRBJ1-1; D call uncertain. Germline assignment: CDR1 MGHRA and CDR2 YSYEKL. The CDR3 loop spans 12 amino acids. V was pared by 1 base and J by 3 bases, with 3 bases between. CDR3 sequence: CASSQGYTEAFF. The DNA for the CDR3 is TGCGCCAGCAGCCAAGGCTACACTGAAGCTTTCTTT.

V and J are TRBV11-1 and TRBJ1-2, with D perhaps matching TRBD1 (5 bases). The V gene lost 1 base and the J gene lost 2 bases, with 14 bases spanning the gap. Per the germline V gene, CDR1 is SGHAT and CDR2 is FQDESV (reference sequence). The CDR3 extends over 16 amino acids. CDR3 sequence: CASSLEGSRANYGYTF. The CDR3 DNA follows: TGTGCCAGCAGCTTAGAAGGGTCCAGGGCCAACTATGGCTACACCTTC.

The chain carries TRBV29-1 and TRBJ2-7; TRBD1 might be the D (6 bases). Germline V gene lookup returns CDR1 SQVTM and CDR2 ANQGSEA. The length of the CDR3 is 14 residues. Trimming cost V 3 bases and J 4 bases, with 16 bases left between them. The CDR3 protein is CSVEDRSGQYEQYF. The CDR3 DNA sequence: TGCAGCGTTGAGGACCGCTCCGGACAGTACGAGCAGTACTTC.

This chain joins TRBV20-1 and TRBJ2-7, with TRBD2 matching over 15 bases. The CDR3 is made up of 15 amino acids. V was pared by 1 base and J by 4 bases, with 2 bases of the junction left unmatched. Germline-derived CDR1 and CDR2 are DFQATT and SNEGSKA (reference sequence). This chain's CDR3 is CSARAGLAGGYEQYF. The CDR3 DNA follows: TGCAGTGCTAGAGCAGGACTAGCGGGAGGGTACGAGCAGTACTTC.

The sample holds many counts of this clonotype. J is TRBJ2-1 and V is TRBV7-9; D unresolved. The CDR3 has 13 amino acids. Per the germline V gene, CDR1 is SEHNR and CDR2 is FQNEAQ (reference sequence). V was cut by 0 bases and J by 10 bases, with 10 bases left in between. The CDR3 DNA reads TGTGCCAGCAGCTTAGCGCTCGGCCGGGAGCAGTTCTTC. It specifies CASSLALGREQFF.

This clonotype was seen at least ten times. This chain joins TRBV19 and TRBJ2-1, with D possibly TRBD2 on 6 matching bases. Trimming shortened V by 5 bases and J by 7 bases, and 18 bases separated the two germline ends. From germline, CDR1 is LNHDA and CDR2 SQIVND (reference sequence). The CDR3 has 15 amino acids. CDR3 nucleotide sequence: TGTGCCAGTAGTTTAGCGGAAGGGCCGGTGAATGAGCAGTTCTTC. Its protein is CASSLAEGPVNEQFF.

This clonotype was picked up a small number of times. The chain uses TRBV24-1 and TRBJ1-1, with 9 bases matching TRBD1. With V trimmed by 4 bases and J by 6 bases, 8 bases remained unmatched. CDR3 size: 15 residues. Germline V gene data show CDR1 as KGHDR and CDR2 as SFDVKD. For the CDR3, the DNA is TGTGCCACCAGTGACCCGGGGACAGGGATCTCTGAAGCTTTCTTT. Residues: CATSDPGTGISEAFF.

This clonotype was recorded only once. This chain connects TRBV19 to TRBJ2-7; D is possibly TRBD1 (7 bases). There are 15 residues in the CDR3. Per germline, CDR1 LNHDA and CDR2 SQIVND (reference sequence). The ends were cut back, 3 bases at V and 3 bases at J, with 15 bases in the middle. The CDR3 region is CASSIQGGQYYEQYF. The CDR3 DNA reads as TGTGCCAGTAGTATCCAGGGGGGACAATACTACGAGCAGTACTTC.

A word on this clonotype: This may come from a read error, since a much larger clone is one base off. The genes are TRBV2 and TRBJ2-5; TRBD1 matches 11 bases. The CDR3 contains 13 residues. Trimming removed 8 bases from V and 5 bases from J; junction bases left unmatched: 4. In germline, CDR1 is SNHLY, CDR2 FYNNEI. The CDR3 here is CASGGQGAETQYF. CDR3 coding DNA: TGTGCCAGCGGCGGACAGGGGGCCGAGACCCAGTACTTC.

The genes are TRBV18 and TRBJ1-1; D gene unclear. Germline CDR1 and CDR2: KGHSH and LQKENI. Trimming cost V 5 bases and J 2 bases, with 12 bases left between them. This CDR3 is 14 amino acids long. The DNA of the CDR3 is TGTGCCAGCTCATTTGCGACACCTAACACTGAAGCTTTCTTT. As protein: CASSFATPNTEAFF.

The chain combines TRBV20-1 with TRBJ1-4; no firm D call. Trimming pared 0 bases from V and 7 bases from J, leaving 9 bases between. The CDR3 loop spans 13 amino acids. The germline gives CDR1 DFQATT, CDR2 SNEGSKA (reference sequence). CDR3 protein: CSARDRPSEKLFF. In DNA form, the CDR3 reads TGCAGTGCTAGAGATCGCCCCAGTGAAAAACTGTTTTTT.

The chain couples TRBV14 to TRBJ2-1; 8 positions match TRBD1. The CDR3 is 14 residues long. Germline lookup yields CDR1 SGHDN and CDR2 FVKESK. The V segment lost 4 bases and the J segment 5 bases; nucleotides outside the gene matches: 4. The DNA of the CDR3 is TGTGCCAGCAGCCGCACAGGGGGACACAATGAGCAGTTCTTC. This translates into CASSRTGGHNEQFF.

Many counts were recorded for this clonotype. V is TRBV19 and J is TRBJ2-4; 7 bases map to TRBD1. In germline, CDR1 is LNHDA, CDR2 SQIVND (reference sequence). Losses at the gene ends were 4 bases for V and 6 bases for J; bases not matched to a gene: 12. The CDR3 is 16 amino acids. The CDR3 DNA sequence: TGTGCCAGTAGTACCAGGGGACAGTCCGAGACAAACATTCAGTACTTC. Its protein is CASSTRGQSETNIQYF.

The chain joins TRBV10-2 to TRBJ2-7; 12 bases are shared with TRBD2. The junction had 5 bases not matched to a gene; V was cut back by 6 bases and J by 5 bases. The CDR3 has 14 residues. Germline V gene sequence: CDR1 WSHSY, CDR2 SAAADI. CDR3 sequence: CASSTRLAGDEQYF. Here the CDR3 DNA reads TGCGCCAGCAGCACACGACTAGCGGGAGACGAGCAGTACTTC.

At least ten counts were recorded for this clonotype. The chain employs TRBV7-9 and TRBJ1-1; 10 bases map to TRBD1. V was clipped by 1 base and J by 12 bases; unmatched bases: 5. This CDR3 spans 13 amino acids. CDR1 and CDR2 (germline): SEHNR, FQNEAQ (reference sequence). CDR3 bases: TGTGCCAGCAGCTTAGGGAGGGACAGGGGACCTTTCTTT. Translated, it gives CASSLGRDRGPFF.

About this clonotype itself: At one end, the junction sequence differs from germline, possibly due to a read error. The chain recombines TRBV24-1 with TRBJ2-7; D ambiguous. The germline CDR1 and CDR2 sequences are KGHDR and SFDVKD. This CDR3 contains 11 residues. The CDR3 here is CASSLGSVWYF. CDR3 nucleotide sequence: TGTGCCAGCAGTTTAGGATCTGTCTGGTACTTC.

This clonotype was seen at least ten times. The chain recombines TRBV5-1 with TRBJ2-7, with TRBD2 as a possible D gene (7 bases). The germline V gene encodes CDR1 SGHRS and CDR2 YFSETQ. The CDR3 is made up of 15 amino acids. The V end lost 1 base, the J end lost 4 bases, and 15 bases lay between the germline ends. This CDR3 is CASSLRGGFEYEQYF. CDR3 sequence (DNA): TGCGCCAGCAGCTTGAGGGGGGGATTCGAGTACGAGCAGTACTTC.

Note on this clonotype: This could be a read error, since a much larger clone is one nucleotide away. The CDR3 end shows no conserved phenylalanine or tryptophan, and so a read error is likely. This chain uses TRBV5-1 with TRBJ2-5, with D hard to call. CDR3 length equals 15 residues. The germline V and J ends were trimmed by 0 bases and 1 base, with 10 bases remaining between them. CDR1 is SGHRS and CDR2 is YFSETQ in the germline V gene. Here the CDR3 DNA reads TGCGCCAGCAGCTTGGGTACAAGCCCCCAAGAGACCCAGTACTCC. It codes for CASSLGTSPQETQYS.

This chain joins TRBV9 and TRBJ2-5, with 10 bases aligning to TRBD2. This CDR3 comprises 16 residues. CDR1 is SGDLS and CDR2 is YYNGEE in the germline V gene. V lost 0 bases and J lost 5; bases outside the gene matches: 7. The CDR3 here is CASSVARLAGVETQYF. Here the CDR3 DNA reads TGTGCCAGCAGCGTAGCTAGGCTAGCGGGAGTCGAGACCCAGTACTTC.

Points on this clonotype: A much larger clonotype is one base distant, so this may be a read error. This chain uses TRBV19 with TRBJ1-1; perhaps TRBD1 as D (5 bases). Germline V gene sequence: CDR1 LNHDA, CDR2 SQIVND (reference sequence). The CDR3 has 13 residues. The ends were cut back, 8 bases at V and 0 bases at J, with 10 bases in the middle. The CDR3 bases are TGTGCCAGTGGCCCGACAGTGAACACTGAAGCTTTCTTT. Protein sequence: CASGPTVNTEAFF.

There are a few counts of this clonotype. The chain uses TRBV24-1 and TRBJ2-7, with D possibly TRBD1 on 6 matching bases. Germline V gene sequence: CDR1 KGHDR, CDR2 SFDVKD. Between the trimmed V and J ends, which lost 2 bases and 3 bases, there was a span of 19 bases. This CDR3 region has 17 residues. DNA of the CDR3: TGTGCCACCAGTGATTCTCATTACGACAGGCAGAACTACGAGCAGTACTTC. It is translated as CATSDSHYDRQNYEQYF.

This clonotype was counted only a few times. The chain is built from TRBV24-1 and TRBJ2-1; TRBD1 might be the D (5 bases). The germline CDR1 and CDR2 sequences are KGHDR and SFDVKD. The CDR3 extends over 15 amino acids. The V end lost 7 bases, the J end lost 0 bases, and 12 bases lay between the germline ends. The CDR3 is CATSSDSSSYNEQFF. As DNA, the CDR3 is TGTGCCACCAGCTCTGACAGCAGCTCCTACAATGAGCAGTTCTTC.

This clonotype has only a few counts. This rearrangement joins TRBV12-3 or TRBV12-4 to TRBJ1-2; possible D gene TRBD1, 5 bases. The V end was cut by 4 bases, the J end by 1 base, with 19 bases between. The CDR3 loop spans 17 amino acids. The CDR3 DNA reads as TGTGCCAGCAGTTATGGGGGTGTGGGCCGGGTTAACTATGGCTACACCTTC. Protein: CASSYGGVGRVNYGYTF.

At least ten counts were recorded for this clonotype. V gene TRBV11-2 combines with J gene TRBJ2-7; perhaps TRBD2 as D (5 bases). CDR3 size: 21 residues. Germline V gene data show CDR1 as SGHAT and CDR2 as FQNNGV. Trimming left V 5 bases short and J 3 bases short, with 35 bases between. The CDR3 loop is CASSLTVTAVRITSPFYEQYF. In DNA form, the CDR3 reads TGTGCCAGCAGCCTCACCGTGACGGCTGTCCGGATAACTAGTCCATTCTACGAGCAGTACTTC. Using reference TRBV11-2 and TRBJ2-7 for the parts outside the CDR3, the full variable domain is EAGVAQSPRYKIIEKRQSVAFWCNPISGHATLYWYQQILGQGPKLLIQFQNNGVVDDSQLPKDRFSAERLKGVDSTLKIQPAKLEDSAVYLCASSLTVTAVRITSPFYEQYFGPGTRLTVT.

This clonotype was found a few times. The chain combines TRBV24-1 with TRBJ2-5, with D perhaps given as TRBD1 or TRBD2 (5 bases each). With 3 bases removed from V and 3 bases from J, the gap between germline ends came to 13 bases. The CDR3 runs 15 residues. The germline gives CDR1 KGHDR, CDR2 SFDVKD. The DNA of the CDR3 is TGTGCCACCAGTGATAGGGGATACGGGGAAGAGACCCAGTACTTC. It translates to CATSDRGYGEETQYF.